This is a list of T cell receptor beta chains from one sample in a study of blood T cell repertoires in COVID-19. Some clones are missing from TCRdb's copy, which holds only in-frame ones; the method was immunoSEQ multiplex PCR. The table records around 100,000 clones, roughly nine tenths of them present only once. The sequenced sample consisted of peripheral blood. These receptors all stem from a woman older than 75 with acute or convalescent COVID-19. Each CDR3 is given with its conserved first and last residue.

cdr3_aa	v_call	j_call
CASSASSVISSYNEQFF	TRBV7-6	TRBJ2-1
CASSLLAGVVTDTQYF	TRBV27	TRBJ2-3
CASSQGRIDEQYF	TRBV28	TRBJ2-7
CASSPEQGSPTDTQYF	TRBV5-8	TRBJ2-3
CASRPGTRNTEAFF	TRBV3-1/TRBV3-2	TRBJ1-1
CASSVAGTTFREQYF	TRBV5-1	TRBJ2-7
CASSFSGVSNNEQFF	TRBV5-1	TRBJ2-1
CASSRRLAASSYNEQFF	TRBV7-9	TRBJ2-1
CASSILQGRDRGDTQYF	TRBV28	TRBJ2-3
CASSFVTFGYGYTF	TRBV11-2	TRBJ1-2
CASSHYRDHEQFF	TRBV18	TRBJ2-1